A selection of T cell receptor beta chains follows, all from one sample in a study of CD8+ T cells in alopecia areata. The method was immunoSEQ multiplex PCR; TCRdb's version includes in-frame clones alone and lacks a portion of them. The table shows roughly 140,000 clones, with roughly 80% occurring only once. The sequenced sample was CD8+ T cells sorted from blood, obtained at week 4, from a patient treated with tofacitinib. The receptors derive from a human donor with alopecia areata. CDR3s include the opening cysteine and the closing phenylalanine or tryptophan. The order of the fields is D gene, J gene, clone size, V gene, CDR3 DNA, CDR3 protein. A D gene is named only where the DNA matches it firmly. A row's size may be missing; if present it is once, few, many or a size class.

>.|TRBJ2-4|few|TRBV7-2
TGTGCCAGCAGCGGGACTCCCCGTTTCCAAAACATTCAGTACTTC
CASSGTPRFQNIQYF
>.|TRBJ1-5|.|TRBV27
TGTGCCAGCAGTTTTAGCAATCAGCCCCAGCATTTT
CASSFSNQPQHF
>TRBD2|TRBJ2-7|.|TRBV7-8
TGTGCCAGCAGCCGGACTAGCGGCTACGAGCAGTACTTC
CASSRTSGYEQYF
>.|TRBJ2-7|few|TRBV23-1
TGCGCCAGCTATGACAAAGGGGACGAGCAGTACTTC
CASYDKGDEQYF
>TRBD2|TRBJ2-6|.|TRBV7-3
TGTGCCAGCAGCCAGGGGTTGACTAGCGGGGACTCTGGGGCCAACGTCCTGACTTTC
CASSQGLTSGDSGANVLTF
>TRBD1|TRBJ1-1|once|TRBV6-5
TGTGCCAGCACCGTACTCTACAGGGGGAACACTGAAGCTTTCTTT
CASTVLYRGNTEAFF
>TRBD2|TRBJ2-7|few|TRBV10-2
TGCGCCAGCAGTGAGTCGTCGGGACTAGTACACGAGCAGTACTTC
CASSESSGLVHEQYF
>.|TRBJ2-3|.|TRBV5-4
TGTGCCAGCAGCCCCCGGTGGGGCTACGGCACAGATACGCAGTATTTT
CASSPRWGYGTDTQYF
>TRBD1|TRBJ2-7|.|TRBV4-1
TGCGCCAGCAGCCAGAGGACAGGTTACGAGCAGTACTTC
CASSQRTGYEQYF
>.|TRBJ2-7|.|TRBV13
TGTGCCAGCAGCTTAGTGTCGGCATCCTACGAGCAGTACTTC
CASSLVSASYEQYF
>.|TRBJ1-5|.|TRBV4-1
TGCGCCAGCAGCCAAGAGTTCGACAGCTTGAATCAGCCCCAGCATTTT
CASSQEFDSLNQPQHF
>TRBD1|TRBJ1-2|.|TRBV5-5
TGTGCCAGCAGCTTGATGACAGGGGTGATTAGAGGCTACACCTTC
CASSLMTGVIRGYTF
>.|TRBJ1-1|once|TRBV13
TGTGCCAGCAGCCCCCAGGATGGGGGACCCACTGAAGCTTTCTTT
CASSPQDGGPTEAFF
>TRBD1|TRBJ2-5|once|TRBV2
TGTGCCAGCAAAACAGGGGGATACCAAGAGACCCAGTACTTC
CASKTGGYQETQYF
>TRBD2|TRBJ2-7|.|TRBV27
TGTGCCTCAATGTCCAGCGGGGGCTACGAGCAGTACTTC
CASMSSGGYEQYF
>TRBD1|TRBJ2-7|once|TRBV27
TGTGCCAGCAGTCTGAAAGGGACAGGGTTCTACGAGCAGTACTTC
CASSLKGTGFYEQYF